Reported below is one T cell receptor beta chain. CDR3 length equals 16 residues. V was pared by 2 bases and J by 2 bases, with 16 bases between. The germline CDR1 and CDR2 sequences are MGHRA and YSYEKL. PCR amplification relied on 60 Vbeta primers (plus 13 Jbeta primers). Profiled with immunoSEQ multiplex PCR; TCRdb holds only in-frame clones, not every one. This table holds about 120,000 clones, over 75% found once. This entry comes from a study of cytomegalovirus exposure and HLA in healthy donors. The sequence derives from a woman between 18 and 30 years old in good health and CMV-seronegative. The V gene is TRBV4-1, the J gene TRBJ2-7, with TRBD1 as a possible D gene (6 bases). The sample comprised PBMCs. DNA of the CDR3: TGCGCCAGCAGCCAAACCTCAACAGGGAACCCCTACGAGCAGTACTTC. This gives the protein CASSQTSTGNPYEQYF.